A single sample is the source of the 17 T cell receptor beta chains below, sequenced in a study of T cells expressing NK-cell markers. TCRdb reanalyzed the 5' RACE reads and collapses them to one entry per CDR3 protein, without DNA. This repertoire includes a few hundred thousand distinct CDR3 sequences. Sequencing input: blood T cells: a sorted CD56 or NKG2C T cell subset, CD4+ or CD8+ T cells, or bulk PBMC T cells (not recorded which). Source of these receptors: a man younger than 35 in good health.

The CDR3 here is CASSQSGKYNEQFF. The J gene is TRBJ2-1, the V gene TRBV7-9; without DNA, the TCRdb call of TRBD2 cannot be checked. Germline V CDR1 and CDR2: SEHNR, FQNEAQ (reference sequence). This CDR3 is 14 amino acids long.

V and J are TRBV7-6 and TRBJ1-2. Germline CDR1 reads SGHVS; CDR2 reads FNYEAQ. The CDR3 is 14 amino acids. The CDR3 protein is CASSPPTVNYGYTF.

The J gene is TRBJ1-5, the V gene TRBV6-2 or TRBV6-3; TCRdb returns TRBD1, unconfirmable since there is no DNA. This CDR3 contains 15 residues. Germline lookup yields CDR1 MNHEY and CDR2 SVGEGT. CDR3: CASRHDRGSNQPQHF.

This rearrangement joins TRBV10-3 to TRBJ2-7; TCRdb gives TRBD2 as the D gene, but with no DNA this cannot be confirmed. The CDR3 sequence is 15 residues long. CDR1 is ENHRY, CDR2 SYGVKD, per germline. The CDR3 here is CAISGGGTESYEQYF.

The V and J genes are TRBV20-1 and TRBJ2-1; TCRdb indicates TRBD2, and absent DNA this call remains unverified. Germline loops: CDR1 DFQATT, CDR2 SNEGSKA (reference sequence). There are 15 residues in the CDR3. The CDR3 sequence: CSARLPTGGRDEQFF.

The CDR3 here is CASSPGLVGGNEQFF. The chain employs TRBV5-1 and TRBJ2-1; no DNA is available, so the TRBD2 call from TCRdb remains unchecked. Germline-derived CDR1 and CDR2 are SGHRS and YFSETQ. This CDR3 spans 15 amino acids.

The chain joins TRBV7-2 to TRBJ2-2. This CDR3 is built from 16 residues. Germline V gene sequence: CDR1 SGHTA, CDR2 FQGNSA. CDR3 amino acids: CASSRIPLANTGELFF. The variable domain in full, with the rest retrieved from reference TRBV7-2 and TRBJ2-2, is GAGVSQSPSNKVTEKGKDVELRCDPISGHTALYWYRQSLGQGLEFLIYFQGNSAPDKSGLPSDRFSAERTGGSVSTLTIQRTQQEDSAVYLCASSRIPLANTGELFFGEGSRLTVL.

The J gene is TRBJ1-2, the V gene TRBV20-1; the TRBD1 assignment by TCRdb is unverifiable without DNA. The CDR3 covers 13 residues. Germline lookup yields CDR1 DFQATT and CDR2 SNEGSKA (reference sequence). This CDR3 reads CSAGTAVNYGYTF.

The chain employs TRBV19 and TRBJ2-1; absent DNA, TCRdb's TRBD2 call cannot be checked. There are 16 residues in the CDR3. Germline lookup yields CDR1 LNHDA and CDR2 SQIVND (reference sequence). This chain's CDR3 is CASSIRASGSRNEQFF.

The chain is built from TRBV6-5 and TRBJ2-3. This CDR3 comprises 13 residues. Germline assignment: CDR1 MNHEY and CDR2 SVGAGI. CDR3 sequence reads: CASSYSQHDTQYF.

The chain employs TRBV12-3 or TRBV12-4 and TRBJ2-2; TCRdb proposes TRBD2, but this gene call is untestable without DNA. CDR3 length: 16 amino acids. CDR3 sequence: CASSLHQLAGIGELFF.

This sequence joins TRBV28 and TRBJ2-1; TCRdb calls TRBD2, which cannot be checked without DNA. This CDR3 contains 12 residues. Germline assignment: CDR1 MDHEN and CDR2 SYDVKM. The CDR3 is CASSLPGRRPFF. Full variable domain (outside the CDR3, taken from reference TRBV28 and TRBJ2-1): DVKVTQSSRYLVKRTGEKVFLECVQDMDHENMFWYRQDPGLGLRLIYFSYDVKMKEKGDIPEGYSVSREKKERFSLILESASTNQTSMYLCASSLPGRRPFFGPGTRLTVL.

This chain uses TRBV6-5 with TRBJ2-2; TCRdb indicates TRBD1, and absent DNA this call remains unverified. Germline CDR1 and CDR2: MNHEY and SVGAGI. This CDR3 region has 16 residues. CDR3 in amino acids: CASSYLSSAHTGELFF.

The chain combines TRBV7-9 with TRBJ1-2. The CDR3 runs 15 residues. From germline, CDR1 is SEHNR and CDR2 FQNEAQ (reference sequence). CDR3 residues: CASSPGAGGNYGYTF.

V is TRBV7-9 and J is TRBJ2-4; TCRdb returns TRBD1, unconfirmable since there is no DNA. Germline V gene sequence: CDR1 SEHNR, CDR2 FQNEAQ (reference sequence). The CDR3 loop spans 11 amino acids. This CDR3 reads CASSTGLIQYF.

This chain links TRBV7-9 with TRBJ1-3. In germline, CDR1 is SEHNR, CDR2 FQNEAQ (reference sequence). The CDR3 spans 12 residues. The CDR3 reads CASSSEGNTIYF.

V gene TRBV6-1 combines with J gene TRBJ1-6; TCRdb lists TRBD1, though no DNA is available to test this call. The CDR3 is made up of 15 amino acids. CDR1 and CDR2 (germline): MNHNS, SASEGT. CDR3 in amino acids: CASSPPGRQNSPLHF.